The rows below give T cell receptor beta chains drawn from one sample of a study of blood T cell repertoires in COVID-19. The table came from immunoSEQ multiplex PCR; TCRdb's copy has only in-frame clones and leaves some out. Among 300,000 or so clones, approximately 90% were seen once, and the ten largest hold 2% to 2.5%. The specimen sequenced was peripheral blood. The receptors shown here come from a woman in her twenties or thirties with COVID-19, enrolled during active disease. Each CDR3 is given with its conserved first and last residue. The D gene is left open where the match is weak. Clone sizes are given selectively: once, few, many, or a class where the clone is expanded.

CDR3 protein: CASSLLGKGQGAGYEQFF; CDR3 DNA: TGTGCCAGCAGCTTATTGGGGAAAGGACAGGGGGCGGGGTATGAGCAGTTCTTC; clone size: .; V gene: TRBV7-2; J gene: TRBJ2-1; D gene: TRBD1
CDR3 protein: CASSVGATGELFF; CDR3 DNA: TGTGCCAGCAGCGTAGGGGCCACCGGGGAGCTGTTTTTT; clone size: .; V gene: TRBV9; J gene: TRBJ2-2; D gene: .
CDR3 protein: CASSPALGSMYEQFF; CDR3 DNA: TGTGCCAGCAGCCCAGCCCTAGGTAGTATGTATGAGCAGTTCTTC; clone size: .; V gene: TRBV7-7; J gene: TRBJ2-1; D gene: .
CDR3 protein: CASSLNRNYGYTF; CDR3 DNA: TGTGCCAGCAGTTTAAACAGGAACTATGGCTACACCTTC; clone size: .; V gene: TRBV28; J gene: TRBJ1-2; D gene: .
CDR3 protein: CASSLTAGTGIMNTEAFF; CDR3 DNA: TGTGCCAGCAGCCTTACAGCCGGGACAGGGATTATGAACACTGAAGCTTTCTTT; clone size: .; V gene: TRBV7-2; J gene: TRBJ1-1; D gene: TRBD1
CDR3 protein: CASSLNGYEQYF; CDR3 DNA: TGTGCCAGCAGTTTAAACGGGTACGAGCAGTACTTC; clone size: .; V gene: TRBV2; J gene: TRBJ2-7; D gene: .
CDR3 protein: CASSRDREKLFF; CDR3 DNA: TGTGCCAGCAGTCGGGACAGGGAAAAACTGTTTTTT; clone size: .; V gene: TRBV2; J gene: TRBJ1-4; D gene: TRBD1
CDR3 protein: CASSGRDRGPTFF; CDR3 DNA: TGTGCCAGCAGCGGCCGAGACAGGGGGCCGACTTTCTTT; clone size: .; V gene: TRBV11-3; J gene: TRBJ1-1; D gene: TRBD1
CDR3 protein: CASSESYYGYTF; CDR3 DNA: TGTGCCAGCAGTGAGTCGTACTATGGCTACACCTTC; clone size: .; V gene: TRBV6-1; J gene: TRBJ1-2; D gene: .
CDR3 protein: CASSTQGAYGYTF; CDR3 DNA: TGTGCCAGCAGTACGCAGGGGGCCTATGGCTACACCTTC; clone size: .; V gene: TRBV12-3/TRBV12-4; J gene: TRBJ1-2; D gene: TRBD1
CDR3 protein: CASSLIAGQGTYNEQFF; CDR3 DNA: TGTGCCAGCAGCCTCATCGCGGGACAGGGCACCTACAATGAGCAGTTCTTC; clone size: .; V gene: TRBV7-7; J gene: TRBJ2-1; D gene: TRBD1
CDR3 protein: CASSQDPGEAYYNEQFF; CDR3 DNA: TGCGCCAGCAGCCAAGATCCGGGGGAGGCGTACTACAATGAGCAGTTCTTC; clone size: once; V gene: TRBV4-1; J gene: TRBJ2-1; D gene: .
CDR3 protein: CASIPAGGSGNTIYF; CDR3 DNA: TGTGCCAGCATTCCTGCAGGGGGCTCTGGAAACACCATATATTTT; clone size: .; V gene: TRBV19; J gene: TRBJ1-3; D gene: TRBD1
CDR3 protein: CAWSRATSGSGETQYF; CDR3 DNA: TGTGCCTGGAGTAGAGCGACTAGCGGGAGTGGGGAGACCCAGTACTTC; clone size: .; V gene: TRBV30; J gene: TRBJ2-5; D gene: TRBD2
CDR3 protein: CASSVGTVKGEANEKLFF; CDR3 DNA: TGTGCCAGCAGCGTGGGCACAGTAAAAGGTGAAGCTAATGAAAAACTGTTTTTT; clone size: .; V gene: TRBV9; J gene: TRBJ1-4; D gene: .
CDR3 protein: CASSLAGAIGEQFF; CDR3 DNA: TGTGCCAGCAGCTTGGCGGGAGCGATTGGTGAGCAGTTCTTC; clone size: .; V gene: TRBV5-6; J gene: TRBJ2-1; D gene: .
CDR3 protein: CSVYGGGEGSEKLFF; CDR3 DNA: TGCAGCGTTTACGGAGGGGGCGAGGGGAGTGAAAAACTGTTTTTT; clone size: .; V gene: TRBV29-1; J gene: TRBJ1-4; D gene: TRBD1
CDR3 protein: CASSIQGLGEKLFF; CDR3 DNA: TGTGCCAGCAGTATACAGGGCCTCGGTGAAAAACTGTTTTTT; clone size: .; V gene: TRBV27; J gene: TRBJ1-4; D gene: .
CDR3 protein: CASRTGDRALYEQYF; CDR3 DNA: TGTGCCAGCAGGACGGGGGACAGGGCTCTCTACGAGCAGTACTTC; clone size: .; V gene: TRBV2; J gene: TRBJ2-7; D gene: TRBD1
CDR3 protein: CASRPAGGPGNEQFF; CDR3 DNA: TGCGCCAGCAGACCAGCGGGAGGGCCGGGGAATGAGCAGTTCTTC; clone size: .; V gene: TRBV10-1; J gene: TRBJ2-1; D gene: TRBD2
CDR3 protein: CASRRTVGYGYTF; CDR3 DNA: TGTGCCAGCAGGAGGACAGTCGGCTATGGCTACACCTTC; clone size: .; V gene: TRBV6-5; J gene: TRBJ1-2; D gene: .
CDR3 protein: CASSLAAGRSYGYTF; CDR3 DNA: TGCGCCAGCAGCTTGGCGGCAGGGCGCTCCTATGGCTACACCTTC; clone size: .; V gene: TRBV5-1; J gene: TRBJ1-2; D gene: .
CDR3 protein: CAWSASPWERASSYEQYF; CDR3 DNA: TGTGCCTGGAGTGCCTCCCCCTGGGAGCGGGCGAGCTCCTACGAGCAGTACTTC; clone size: .; V gene: TRBV30; J gene: TRBJ2-7; D gene: .
CDR3 protein: CASSIVGATEAFF; CDR3 DNA: TGTGCCAGTAGTATAGTGGGGGCAACTGAAGCTTTCTTT; clone size: .; V gene: TRBV19; J gene: TRBJ1-1; D gene: .
CDR3 protein: CAWSPNAGGTDTQYF; CDR3 DNA: TGTGCCTGGAGTCCCAATGCGGGAGGCACAGATACGCAGTATTTT; clone size: few; V gene: TRBV30; J gene: TRBJ2-3; D gene: TRBD2
CDR3 protein: CASSLTPGEAGGYTF; CDR3 DNA: TGCGCCAGCAGCTTGACGCCTGGGGAGGCTGGGGGCTACACCTTC; clone size: once; V gene: TRBV5-1; J gene: TRBJ1-2; D gene: .
CDR3 protein: CASSPRLGFDTQYF; CDR3 DNA: TGTGCCAGCAGCCCGCGACTAGGTTTTGATACGCAGTATTTT; clone size: .; V gene: TRBV3-1/TRBV3-2; J gene: TRBJ2-3; D gene: .
CDR3 protein: CASSEAGAAGYNEQFF; CDR3 DNA: TGTGCCAGCAGTGAAGCGGGAGCGGCTGGTTACAATGAGCAGTTCTTC; clone size: .; V gene: TRBV6-1; J gene: TRBJ2-1; D gene: .
CDR3 protein: CASSADPGINYGYTF; CDR3 DNA: TGTGCCAGCAGCGCGGATCCAGGGATTAACTATGGCTACACCTTC; clone size: .; V gene: TRBV5-4; J gene: TRBJ1-2; D gene: .
CDR3 protein: CASRHSGQETQYF; CDR3 DNA: TGTGCCAGCAGACATAGCGGCCAAGAGACCCAGTACTTC; clone size: .; V gene: TRBV6-5; J gene: TRBJ2-5; D gene: .
CDR3 protein: CASSHGQPNTEAFF; CDR3 DNA: TGTGCCAGCAGCCACGGACAGCCGAACACTGAAGCTTTCTTT; clone size: .; V gene: TRBV11-2; J gene: TRBJ1-1; D gene: .
CDR3 protein: CASSLGGSGRAPYNEQFF; CDR3 DNA: TGCGCCAGCAGCTTGGGCGGTAGCGGGAGGGCCCCCTACAATGAGCAGTTCTTC; clone size: .; V gene: TRBV5-1; J gene: TRBJ2-1; D gene: TRBD2
CDR3 protein: CSVGGTGWDEQYF; CDR3 DNA: TGCAGCGTTGGGGGAACAGGATGGGACGAGCAGTACTTC; clone size: .; V gene: TRBV29-1; J gene: TRBJ2-7; D gene: .
CDR3 protein: CASSMGGVGTKHF; CDR3 DNA: TGTGCCAGTAGTATGGGGGGAGTTGGTACCAAGCATTTT; clone size: .; V gene: TRBV19; J gene: TRBJ1-5; D gene: .
CDR3 protein: CASSAPGLVSREQFF; CDR3 DNA: TGTGCCAGCAGCGCCCCGGGACTAGTCTCCCGCGAGCAGTTCTTC; clone size: .; V gene: TRBV9; J gene: TRBJ2-1; D gene: TRBD2
CDR3 protein: CASSLEGRSHTEAFF; CDR3 DNA: TGTGCCAGCAGCTTGGAAGGCAGGTCTCACACTGAAGCTTTCTTT; clone size: .; V gene: TRBV5-6; J gene: TRBJ1-1; D gene: .
CDR3 protein: CASSYGGMPTGELFF; CDR3 DNA: TGTGCCAGCAGTTACGGCGGCATGCCTACCGGGGAGCTGTTTTTT; clone size: .; V gene: TRBV6-5; J gene: TRBJ2-2; D gene: .
CDR3 protein: CASRSGTGPYGYTF; CDR3 DNA: TGTGCCAGCAGATCCGGGACAGGTCCCTATGGCTACACCTTC; clone size: .; V gene: TRBV7-9; J gene: TRBJ1-2; D gene: TRBD1
CDR3 protein: CASSHLRAGAETQYF; CDR3 DNA: TGTGCCAGCAGCCATCTCCGGGCGGGGGCAGAGACCCAGTACTTC; clone size: once; V gene: TRBV3-1/TRBV3-2; J gene: TRBJ2-5; D gene: .
CDR3 protein: CASSLPGQGADTQYF; CDR3 DNA: TGCGCCAGCAGCTTACCGGGACAGGGCGCAGATACGCAGTATTTT; clone size: .; V gene: TRBV5-1; J gene: TRBJ2-3; D gene: TRBD1
CDR3 protein: CASRGSSYNEQFF; CDR3 DNA: TGTGCCAGCAGGGGGAGCTCCTACAATGAGCAGTTCTTC; clone size: .; V gene: TRBV27; J gene: TRBJ2-1; D gene: .
CDR3 protein: CASSPSDRDYSYNEQFF; CDR3 DNA: TGTGCCAGCTCACCATCTGACAGAGATTACTCCTACAATGAGCAGTTCTTC; clone size: .; V gene: TRBV18; J gene: TRBJ2-1; D gene: .
CDR3 protein: CASRGQGPSPLHF; CDR3 DNA: TGTGCCAGCAGGGGACAGGGTCCTTCACCCCTCCACTTT; clone size: .; V gene: TRBV2; J gene: TRBJ1-6; D gene: TRBD1
CDR3 protein: CASSLVQGGKLFF; CDR3 DNA: TGCGCCAGCAGCTTGGTCCAGGGGGGAAAACTGTTTTTT; clone size: .; V gene: TRBV5-1; J gene: TRBJ1-4; D gene: TRBD1
CDR3 protein: CASSYLRNEQFF; CDR3 DNA: TGTGCCAGCAGTTACCTGAGGAATGAGCAGTTCTTC; clone size: .; V gene: TRBV6-2/TRBV6-3; J gene: TRBJ2-1; D gene: .
CDR3 protein: CAISGTGGNTGELFF; CDR3 DNA: TGTGCCATCAGTGGGACAGGGGGCAACACCGGGGAGCTGTTTTTT; clone size: .; V gene: TRBV10-3; J gene: TRBJ2-2; D gene: TRBD1
CDR3 protein: CASSLAFIGDTDTQYF; CDR3 DNA: TGCGCCAGCAGCTTGGCCTTCATAGGGGATACAGATACGCAGTATTTT; clone size: .; V gene: TRBV5-1; J gene: TRBJ2-3; D gene: .
CDR3 protein: CASSMGQGSPEAFF; CDR3 DNA: TGCGCCAGCAGCATGGGGCAGGGAAGCCCTGAAGCTTTCTTT; clone size: .; V gene: TRBV5-1; J gene: TRBJ1-1; D gene: .
CDR3 protein: CASSSRTGANVLTF; CDR3 DNA: TGTGCCAGCAGTTCTAGAACTGGGGCCAACGTCCTGACTTTC; clone size: once; V gene: TRBV7-9; J gene: TRBJ2-6; D gene: .
CDR3 protein: CASSIMGRDTEAFF; CDR3 DNA: TGTGCCAGTAGTATAATGGGTCGGGACACTGAAGCTTTCTTT; clone size: .; V gene: TRBV19; J gene: TRBJ1-1; D gene: .
CDR3 protein: CASSWRGQGYYEQYF; CDR3 DNA: TGTGCCAGCAGCTGGCGGGGACAGGGATACTACGAGCAGTACTTC; clone size: .; V gene: TRBV5-6; J gene: TRBJ2-7; D gene: TRBD1
CDR3 protein: CASSARDSAYNEQFF; CDR3 DNA: TGTGCCAGCAGCGCCCGGGACAGCGCCTACAATGAGCAGTTCTTC; clone size: .; V gene: TRBV9; J gene: TRBJ2-1; D gene: TRBD1
CDR3 protein: CASSLGVSGYAYNEQFF; CDR3 DNA: TGTGCCAGCAGCCTAGGGGTGTCCGGGTACGCCTACAATGAGCAGTTCTTC; clone size: once; V gene: TRBV11-2; J gene: TRBJ2-1; D gene: .
CDR3 protein: CASSVAPGLVYNEQFF; CDR3 DNA: TGTGCCAGCAGCGTAGCCCCGGGACTGGTCTACAATGAGCAGTTCTTC; clone size: .; V gene: TRBV9; J gene: TRBJ2-1; D gene: .
CDR3 protein: CASSVTSGRVDEQFF; CDR3 DNA: TGTGCCAGTAGCGTGACTAGCGGGAGGGTAGATGAGCAGTTCTTC; clone size: once; V gene: TRBV19; J gene: TRBJ2-1; D gene: TRBD2
CDR3 protein: CASSFAGNEQFF; CDR3 DNA: TGCGCCAGCAGCTTCGCAGGTAATGAGCAGTTCTTC; clone size: .; V gene: TRBV5-1; J gene: TRBJ2-1; D gene: .